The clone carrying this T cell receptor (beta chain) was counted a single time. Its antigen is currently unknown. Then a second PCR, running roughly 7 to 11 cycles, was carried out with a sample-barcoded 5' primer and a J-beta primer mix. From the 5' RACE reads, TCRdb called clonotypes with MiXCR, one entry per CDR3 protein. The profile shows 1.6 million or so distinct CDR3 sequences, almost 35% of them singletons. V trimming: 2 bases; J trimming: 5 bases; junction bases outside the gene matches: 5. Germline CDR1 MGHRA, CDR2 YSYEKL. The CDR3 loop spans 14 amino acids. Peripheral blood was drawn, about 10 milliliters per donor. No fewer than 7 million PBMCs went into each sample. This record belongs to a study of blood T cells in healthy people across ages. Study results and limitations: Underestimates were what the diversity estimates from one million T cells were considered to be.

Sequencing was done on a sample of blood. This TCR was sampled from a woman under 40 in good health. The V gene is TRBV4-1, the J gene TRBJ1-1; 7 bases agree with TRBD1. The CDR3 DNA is TGCGCCAGCAGCCAACCATGGACAGGAACTGAAGCTTTCTTT. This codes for CASSQPWTGTEAFF.